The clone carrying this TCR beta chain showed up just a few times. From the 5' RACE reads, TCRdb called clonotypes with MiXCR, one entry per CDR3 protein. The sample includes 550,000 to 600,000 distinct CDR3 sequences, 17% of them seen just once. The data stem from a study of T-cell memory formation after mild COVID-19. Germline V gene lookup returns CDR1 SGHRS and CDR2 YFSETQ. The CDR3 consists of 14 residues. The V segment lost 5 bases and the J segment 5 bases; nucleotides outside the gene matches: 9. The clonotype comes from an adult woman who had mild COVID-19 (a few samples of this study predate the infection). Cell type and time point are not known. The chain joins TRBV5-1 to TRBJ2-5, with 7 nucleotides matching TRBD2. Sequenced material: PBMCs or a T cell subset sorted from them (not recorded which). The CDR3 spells CASRAGNTRETQYF. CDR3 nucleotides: TGCGCCAGCAGAGCGGGGAATACGAGGGAGACCCAGTACTTC. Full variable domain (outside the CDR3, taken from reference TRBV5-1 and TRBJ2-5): KAGVTQTPRYLIKTRGQQVTLSCSPISGHRSVSWYQQTPGQGLQFLFEYFSETQRNKGNFPGRFSGRQFSNSRSEMNVSTLELGDSALYLCASRAGNTRETQYFGPGTRLLVL.